This T cell receptor beta chain stems from a study of blood T cell repertoires in COVID-19. Study at large: Specimens from acute and convalescent COVID-19 originated in the United States, Italy and Spain. PBMCs, B-cell-depleted T cells, or T cells were the source of the cDNA or gDNA that made up the material.

Per the study methods: Amplification of reference gene primers was used by the study to estimate nucleated cell counts. Sequenced by immunoSEQ multiplex PCR; TCRdb stores in-frame clones only, minus some. That table furnishes V, J and clone size, whereas the DNA furnished D and trimming. The table has 310,000 or so clones, approximately 83% seen once; the top ten hold approximately 2.2%. V lost 2 bases to trimming and J lost 1 base; unmatched junction nucleotides: 5. The CDR3 is 16 amino acids. The V gene's germline CDR1 is LGHDT and CDR2 YNNKEL (reference sequence). There are a few counts of this clone.

The TCR comes from a woman under 40 who had recovered from COVID-19. Sequencing was carried out using peripheral blood. The chain uses TRBV3-1 (or the pseudogene TRBV3-2) and TRBJ2-7, with 10 bases that match TRBD2. The CDR3 sequence is CASSQLAGVLSYEQYF. The CDR3 DNA follows: TGTGCCAGCAGCCAACTAGCGGGGGTTCTTTCCTACGAGCAGTACTTC.